This T cell receptor (beta chain) appears in the sequencing data of a study of cytomegalovirus exposure and HLA in healthy donors. Study-wide findings and caveats: Later on, a genetic analysis was performed. It linked a missense variant in DCLRE1C with V- and J-gene trimming of TCR beta.

CDR3 length: 16 residues. V shed 5 bases and J 3 bases; nucleotides not matched to a gene: 3. Per germline, CDR1 SGHVS and CDR2 FNYEAQ. Vbeta (60) and Jbeta (13) primers were used in the PCR. Assay: immunoSEQ multiplex PCR; the TCRdb copy retains only in-frame clones and omits some. The sample carries approximately 110,000 clones, 77% recorded once. A remark on this clone: Its target is not known.

The receptor comes from a woman in her thirties or forties in good health and CMV-seropositive. Material for sequencing was PBMCs. This sequence joins TRBV7-6 and TRBJ2-3; 15 nucleotides align to TRBD2. This chain's CDR3 is CASSRGTSGRTDTQYF. CDR3 bases: TGTGCCAGCAGCCGTGGGACTAGCGGGAGGACAGATACGCAGTATTTT.